The 22 T cell receptor beta chains reported below all come from one sample, sequenced in a study of cytomegalovirus exposure and HLA in healthy donors. 13 Jbeta primers and 60 Vbeta primers were used for the PCR. Generated by immunoSEQ multiplex PCR, the TCRdb table keeps only in-frame clones and is missing some. The sample shows about 160,000 clones, around 73% of them seen only once. Material: PBMCs. The receptors here all came from a male donor in good health and CMV-seronegative.

This clone showed up just a few times. The J gene is TRBJ1-5, the V gene TRBV27, with D perhaps matching TRBD1 (5 bases). Germline V gene data show CDR1 as MNHEY and CDR2 as SMNVEV (reference sequence). V shed 10 bases and J shed 3 bases, with 10 bases lying between them. This CDR3 has 12 amino acids. CDR3 in DNA: TGTGCCATAAGACAGCACAATCAGCCCCAGCATTTT. Translating gives CAIRQHNQPQHF.

This chain joins TRBV5-6 and TRBJ1-2; TRBD1 aligns across 10 bases. Trimming took 2 bases from V and 0 from J; bases not matched to a gene: 4. This CDR3 has 16 residues. CDR1 SGHDT and CDR2 YYEEEE come from the germline V gene. The CDR3, as DNA: TGTGCCAGCAGCTTAGGGACAGGGGCCTCTAACTATGGCTACACCTTC. Translation: CASSLGTGASNYGYTF.

V and J are TRBV5-4 and TRBJ2-3, with 9 bases fitting TRBD2. Germline loops: CDR1 SGHNT, CDR2 YYREEE (reference sequence). V lost 4 bases and J lost 5; bases outside the gene matches: 8. CDR3 length: 15 amino acids. The DNA for the CDR3 is TGTGCCAGCAGCCCCGGCGGGAGGGCCGGAGATACGCAGTATTTT. Protein: CASSPGGRAGDTQYF.

V and J are TRBV18 and TRBJ2-3, with TRBD1 as a possible D gene (5 bases). Germline lookup yields CDR1 KGHSH and CDR2 LQKENI. The CDR3 spans 14 residues. The germline V and J ends were trimmed by 0 bases and 2 bases, with 6 bases remaining between them. CDR3 protein: CASSPPRATDTQYF. CDR3 DNA: TGTGCCAGCTCACCACCCAGGGCCACAGATACGCAGTATTTT.

This chain uses TRBV5-8 with TRBJ2-7; 13 bases map to TRBD2. CDR1 is SGHTS and CDR2 is YDEGEE in the germline V gene. V lost 3 bases, J lost 5 bases, and 5 bases stayed unmatched. CDR3 length equals 15 residues. This CDR3 reads CASSSRTSGSNEQYF. CDR3 coding DNA: TGTGCCAGCAGCTCGCGGACTAGCGGGAGCAACGAGCAGTACTTC.

This clone was seen more than once but under ten times. The chain is built from TRBV6-5 and TRBJ1-6; 7 bases line up with TRBD1. CDR1 and CDR2 from the germline V gene are MNHEY and SVGAGI. Losses at the gene ends were 0 bases for V and 8 bases for J; bases not matched to a gene: 4. CDR3 size: 15 residues. For the CDR3, the DNA is TGTGCCAGCAGTTACTCGGTCAGGGGGGATTCACCCCTCCACTTT. Translation: CASSYSVRGDSPLHF.

The V call is TRBV6-6, the J call TRBJ2-3, with D possibly matching TRBD2 (6 bases). Trimming took 6 bases from V and 2 from J, leaving 15 bases between them. The CDR3 consists of 15 residues. From germline, CDR1 is MNHNY and CDR2 SVGAGI (reference sequence). As DNA, the CDR3 is TGTGCCAGCAGCTCGAGGGGACTTAACACAGATACGCAGTATTTT. It is translated as CASSSRGLNTDTQYF.

This clone was found a few times. This chain connects TRBV15 to TRBJ1-1, with D perhaps TRBD1 (5 bases). V gave up 5 bases and J gave up 7 bases, with 8 bases separating them. This CDR3 has 11 residues. Germline V gene sequence: CDR1 LNHNV, CDR2 YYDKDF (reference sequence). CDR3 loop: CATSGGLEAFF. CDR3 DNA: TGTGCCACCAGCGGGGGACTTGAAGCTTTCTTT.

The gene calls are TRBV25-1 and TRBJ1-1; 10 bases align to TRBD1. J gave up 4 bases and V 5 bases, and 1 base lay outside the gene matches. Germline V gene sequence: CDR1 MGHDK, CDR2 SYGVNS. This CDR3 is 13 amino acids long. The CDR3 nucleotides are TGTGCCAGCAGTCGGACAGGGGGCACTGAAGCTTTCTTT. Its protein is CASSRTGGTEAFF. The full variable domain, with the rest looked up from reference TRBV25-1 and TRBJ1-1, is EADIYQTPRYLVIGTGKKITLECSQTMGHDKMYWYQQDPGMELHLIHYSYGVNSTEKGDLSSESTVSRIRTEHFPLTLESARPSHTSQYLCASSRTGGTEAFFGQGTRLTVV.

CDR3 sequence reads: CASSLAQGSTDTQYF. The CDR3 DNA is TGCGCCAGCAGCTTGGCACAGGGTTCAACAGATACGCAGTATTTT. The chain combines TRBV5-1 with TRBJ2-3; maybe TRBD1 (6 bases). The CDR3 runs 15 residues. Trimming stripped 0 bases from V and 3 bases from J, with 11 bases between. The germline V gene encodes CDR1 SGHRS and CDR2 YFSETQ.

This clone appeared a single time. The chain combines TRBV18 with TRBJ1-5; D is unclear. The length of the CDR3 is 15 residues. Trimming stripped 4 bases from V and 1 base from J, with 11 bases between. Germline V gene lookup returns CDR1 KGHSH and CDR2 LQKENI. DNA for the CDR3: TGTGCCAGCTCACGAGGGAGGAGCAGCAATCAGCCCCAGCATTTT. Protein product: CASSRGRSSNQPQHF.

The genes are TRBV28 and TRBJ1-2; no definite D call. The CDR3 consists of 14 residues. Trimming cost V 6 bases and J 2 bases, with 13 bases left between them. Germline-derived CDR1 and CDR2 are MDHEN and SYDVKM. Here the CDR3 reads CASSLPGRNYGYTF. In DNA form, the CDR3 reads TGTGCCAGCAGCCTACCTGGGAGAAACTATGGCTACACCTTC.

The rearrangement uses TRBV5-5 and TRBJ1-3; 10 bases fit TRBD1. Germline lookup yields CDR1 SGHKS and CDR2 YYEKEE (reference sequence). The CDR3 consists of 15 residues. The V and J ends lost 5 bases and 0 bases, in that order; junction bases with no gene match: 2. The CDR3 nucleotides are TGTGCCAGCAGGTGGACAGGGGGCTCTGGAAACACCATATATTTT. This encodes CASRWTGGSGNTIYF. The full variable domain, rest sourced from reference TRBV5-5 and TRBJ1-3, is DAGVTQSPTHLIKTRGQQVTLRCSPISGHKSVSWYQQVLGQGPQFIFQYYEKEERGRGNFPDRFSARQFPNYSSELNVNALLLGDSALYLCASRWTGGSGNTIYFGEGSWLTVV.

The chain carries TRBV4-2 and TRBJ1-3, with D uncertain. V was shortened by 0 bases and J by 4 bases, with 16 bases between the two germline ends. The germline CDR1 and CDR2 sequences are LGHNA and YNFKEQ. The CDR3 length is 17 residues. CDR3 nucleotides: TGTGCCAGCAGCCAAGATAGGTCGGGAGCCACGGGAAACACCATATATTTT. It translates to CASSQDRSGATGNTIYF.

Only one count was recorded for this clone. This rearrangement joins TRBV18 to TRBJ1-3, with a tentative D call TRBD1 (6 bases). Deletions cut 2 bases from V and 2 bases from J, with 13 bases between. The CDR3 runs to 16 residues. Germline CDR1 KGHSH, CDR2 LQKENI. The CDR3 reads CASSPSTGKAGNTIYF. CDR3 DNA sequence: TGTGCCAGCTCACCATCCACAGGGAAAGCTGGAAACACCATATATTTT.

The V and J genes are TRBV7-3 and TRBJ2-2; TRBD1 matches 8 bases. Per germline, CDR1 SGHTA and CDR2 FQGTGA. This CDR3 comprises 17 residues. The V gene end was trimmed by 5 bases and the J gene end by 8 bases; junction bases not matched to a gene: 16. In DNA form, the CDR3 reads TGTGCCAGCAGCCAACGTATGGCAGGGGGCGAAGTTGGGGAGCTGTTTTTT. Protein sequence: CASSQRMAGGEVGELFF.

The CDR3 DNA reads TGTGCCAGCAGCTTAGAGGGGACAGGGAGCTACGAGCAGTACTTC. This encodes CASSLEGTGSYEQYF. This chain connects TRBV7-2 to TRBJ2-7, with 9 bases fitting TRBD1. There are 15 residues in the CDR3. Germline CDR1 is SGHTA and CDR2 is FQGNSA. Germline trimming cut 1 base from V and 3 bases from J; bases unmatched to any gene: 4.

The chain carries TRBV7-9 and TRBJ2-7; D is unresolved. Trimming shortened V by 4 bases and J by 0 bases, and 13 bases separated the two germline ends. Germline loops: CDR1 SEHNR, CDR2 FQNEAQ (reference sequence). The CDR3 covers 15 residues. The CDR3 nucleotides are TGTGCCAGCAGCTCAGAGGCCATTTACTCCTACGAGCAGTACTTC. It encodes CASSSEAIYSYEQYF.

The chain joins TRBV7-6 to TRBJ1-2; D unresolved. The CDR3 is 14 amino acids. V lost 4 bases and J lost 0, with 9 bases in between. Germline V CDR1 and CDR2: SGHVS, FNYEAQ. CDR3 DNA sequence: TGTGCCAGCAGCTCCTCCGGGACTAACTATGGCTACACCTTC. This gives the protein CASSSSGTNYGYTF. The full variable domain, with the rest looked up from reference TRBV7-6 and TRBJ1-2, is GAGVSQSPRYKVTKRGQDVALRCDPISGHVSLYWYRQALGQGPEFLTYFNYEAQQDKSGLPNDRFSAERPEGSISTLTIQRTEQRDSAMYRCASSSSGTNYGYTFGSGTRLTVV.

This clone was seen only a few times. The V gene is TRBV6-1, the J gene TRBJ2-7; 7 bases align to TRBD2. The CDR3 extends over 15 amino acids. V shed 3 bases, J shed 2 bases, and the junction held 7 bases outside the gene matches. Germline lookup yields CDR1 MNHNS and CDR2 SASEGT. CDR3 DNA sequence: TGTGCCAGCAGTGAGGAGCGGCTAGCGGCCTACGAGCAGTACTTC. Amino acids: CASSEERLAAYEQYF.

The V and J genes are TRBV28 and TRBJ2-3; TRBD2 matches 15 bases. V shed 5 bases and J 7 bases; nucleotides not matched to a gene: 4. Germline CDR1 is MDHEN and CDR2 is SYDVKM. The CDR3 spans 15 residues. As DNA, the CDR3 is TGTGCCAGCAGTGGACTAGCGGGAGGGCGGAATACGCAGTATTTT. It translates to CASSGLAGGRNTQYF.

The chain is built from TRBV4-3 and TRBJ2-5, with 8 bases aligning to TRBD2. Unmatched junction bases numbered 8, after V lost 3 bases and J lost 5 bases. The germline V gene encodes CDR1 LGHNA and CDR2 YSLEER. The CDR3 runs 15 residues. CDR3 nucleotide sequence: TGCGCCAGCAGCCAGGGAACGGGGGGGCTGGAGACCCAGTACTTC. Protein product: CASSQGTGGLETQYF.